This TCR beta chain is from a study of blood T cell repertoires in COVID-19. Libraries were prepared by immunoSEQ multiplex PCR; TCRdb keeps only in-frame clonotypes and omits some of them. Counted here are some 420,000 clones, 80% to 90% occurring once; the ten biggest clones make up 0.9% to 1.2%. V lost 5 bases to trimming and J lost 7 bases, with 14 bases between them. This CDR3 region has 13 residues. CDR1 and CDR2 from the germline V gene are PRHDT and FYEKMQ (reference sequence). The TCR originated in a man younger than 45 who had recovered from COVID-19. This chain links TRBV13 with TRBJ1-2; possible D gene TRBD1, 6 bases. The sample taken for sequencing was PBMCs or T cells enriched from blood (not recorded which). The CDR3 spells CASSLPGGVGYTF. The CDR3 region has the DNA TGTGCCAGCAGCCTCCCGGGGGGCGTTGGCTACACCTTC.